This entry features one T cell receptor beta chain sequence. What it recognizes is unknown. Peripheral blood CD8+ and CD4+ T cells were profiled by TCR beta sequencing. The sample comes from a study of CD8 T cells in Susac syndrome. Study background: Blood was drawn from patients with Susac syndrome. At that point, they were therapy-naive, on corticosteroids, or on intravenous immunoglobulin alone.

Trimming took off 6 bases at V and 6 bases at J, with 11 bases between the two ends. CDR1 is MNHEY, CDR2 SVGAGI, per germline. The CDR3 covers 12 residues. RNA totalling roughly 0.45 to 1 ug underwent reverse transcription with random hexamers. TCRdb independently ran MiXCR on the immunoSEQ multiplex PCR reads; one entry per CDR3 protein. The table shows under 200,000 distinct CDR3 sequences, with about 96% occurring only once. Findings and limits, study-wide: The study recognized that the number of individuals in its TCR sequencing and HLA analysis was relatively small.

Specimen: CD4+ T cells from PBMCs. V and J are TRBV6-5 and TRBJ1-1; unclear D gene. This receptor was taken from a human donor with Susac syndrome. The CDR3 region has the DNA TGTGCCAGCAGCCAGACTGGGCCTGAAGCTTTCTTT. It encodes CASSQTGPEAFF.